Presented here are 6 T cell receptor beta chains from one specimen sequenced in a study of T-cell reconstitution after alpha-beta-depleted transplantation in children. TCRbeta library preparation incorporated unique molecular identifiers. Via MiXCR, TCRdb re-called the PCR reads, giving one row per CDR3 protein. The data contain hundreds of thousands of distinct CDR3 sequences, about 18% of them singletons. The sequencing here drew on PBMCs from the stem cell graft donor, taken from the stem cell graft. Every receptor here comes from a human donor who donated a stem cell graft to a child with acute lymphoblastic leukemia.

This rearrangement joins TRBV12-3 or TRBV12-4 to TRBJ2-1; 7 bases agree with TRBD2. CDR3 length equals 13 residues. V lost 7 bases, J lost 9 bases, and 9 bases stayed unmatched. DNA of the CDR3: TGTGCCAGCACCGTCGTGCGGGAGCCTGAGCAGTTCTTC. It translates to CASTVVREPEQFF.

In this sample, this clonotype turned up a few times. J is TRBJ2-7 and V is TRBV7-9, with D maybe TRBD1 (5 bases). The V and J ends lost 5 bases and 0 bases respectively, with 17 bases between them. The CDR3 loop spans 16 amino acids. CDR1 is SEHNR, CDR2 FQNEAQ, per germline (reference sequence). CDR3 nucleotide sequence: TGTGCCAGCAGCCTTGGGGCCGGCACGTACTCCTACGAGCAGTACTTC. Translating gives CASSLGAGTYSYEQYF. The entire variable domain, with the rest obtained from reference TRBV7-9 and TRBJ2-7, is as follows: DTGVSQNPRHKITKRGQNVTFRCDPISEHNRLYWYRQTLGQGPEFLTYFQNEAQLEKSRLLSDRFSAERPKGSFSTLEIQRTEQGDSAMYLCASSLGAGTYSYEQYFGPGTRLTVT.

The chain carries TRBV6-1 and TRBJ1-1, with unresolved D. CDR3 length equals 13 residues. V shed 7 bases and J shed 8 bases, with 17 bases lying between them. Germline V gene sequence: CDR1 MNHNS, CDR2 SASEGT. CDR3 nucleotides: TGTGCCAGCATCTCCACGAGCGGATTAGAAGCTTTCTTT. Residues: CASISTSGLEAFF.

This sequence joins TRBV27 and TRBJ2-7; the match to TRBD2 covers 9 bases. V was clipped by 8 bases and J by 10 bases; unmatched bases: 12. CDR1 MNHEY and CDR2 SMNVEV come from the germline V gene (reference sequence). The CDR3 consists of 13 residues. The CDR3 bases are TGTGCCAGCTTTACGAACGGACTAGCGAGACAGTACTTC. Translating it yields CASFTNGLARQYF.

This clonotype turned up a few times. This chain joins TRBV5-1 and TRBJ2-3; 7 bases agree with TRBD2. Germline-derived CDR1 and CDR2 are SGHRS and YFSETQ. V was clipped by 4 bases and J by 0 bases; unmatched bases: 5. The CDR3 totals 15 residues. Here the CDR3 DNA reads TGCGCCAGCAGCCGCGGGAGCGGTAGCACAGATACGCAGTATTTT. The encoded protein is CASSRGSGSTDTQYF.

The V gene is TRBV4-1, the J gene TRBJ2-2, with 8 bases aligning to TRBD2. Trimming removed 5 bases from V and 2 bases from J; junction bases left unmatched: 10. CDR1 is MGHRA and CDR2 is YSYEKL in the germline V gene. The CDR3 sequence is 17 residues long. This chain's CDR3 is CASSTLPGLDNTGELFF. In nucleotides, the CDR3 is TGCGCCAGCAGCACCCTTCCGGGACTAGACAACACCGGGGAGCTGTTTTTT.